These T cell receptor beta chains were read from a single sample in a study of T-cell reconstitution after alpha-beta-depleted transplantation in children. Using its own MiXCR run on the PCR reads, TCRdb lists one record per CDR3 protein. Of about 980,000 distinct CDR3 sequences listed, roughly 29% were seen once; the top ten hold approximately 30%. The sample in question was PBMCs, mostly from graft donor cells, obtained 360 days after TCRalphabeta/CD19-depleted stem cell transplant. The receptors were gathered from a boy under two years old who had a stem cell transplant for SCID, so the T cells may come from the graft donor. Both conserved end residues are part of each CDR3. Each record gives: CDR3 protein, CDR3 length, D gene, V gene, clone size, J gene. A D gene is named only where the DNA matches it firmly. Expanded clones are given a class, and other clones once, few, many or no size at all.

CDR3 protein: CASSRNLGSYNEQFF
CDR3 length: 15
D gene: -
V gene: TRBV7-7
clone size: few
J gene: TRBJ2-1

CDR3 protein: CASSQDPGQGFEQYF
CDR3 length: 15
D gene: TRBD1
V gene: TRBV4-3
clone size: -
J gene: TRBJ2-7

CDR3 protein: CASSVWLTGELFF
CDR3 length: 13
D gene: -
V gene: TRBV9
clone size: few
J gene: TRBJ2-2

CDR3 protein: CASRPDRIDNEKLFF
CDR3 length: 15
D gene: -
V gene: TRBV2
clone size: -
J gene: TRBJ1-4

CDR3 protein: CASSTPNTGELFF
CDR3 length: 13
D gene: -
V gene: TRBV27
clone size: -
J gene: TRBJ2-2

CDR3 protein: CASSLGTLDEQYF
CDR3 length: 13
D gene: -
V gene: TRBV27
clone size: -
J gene: TRBJ2-7

CDR3 protein: CASSPVIRTIWGEQFF
CDR3 length: 16
D gene: -
V gene: TRBV3-1
clone size: -
J gene: TRBJ2-1

CDR3 protein: CASSLRPLENIQYF
CDR3 length: 14
D gene: -
V gene: TRBV12-3/TRBV12-4
clone size: -
J gene: TRBJ2-4

CDR3 protein: CASSWGLGSGDFQETQYF
CDR3 length: 18
D gene: -
V gene: TRBV2
clone size: -
J gene: TRBJ2-5

CDR3 protein: CASRDLRNTEAFF
CDR3 length: 13
D gene: -
V gene: TRBV4-1
clone size: -
J gene: TRBJ1-1

CDR3 protein: CAISESTLGLAPGGTQYF
CDR3 length: 18
D gene: TRBD2
V gene: TRBV10-3
clone size: -
J gene: TRBJ2-5

CDR3 protein: CSASWGTGGTDTQYF
CDR3 length: 15
D gene: TRBD1
V gene: TRBV20-1
clone size: few
J gene: TRBJ2-3

CDR3 protein: CASSSQGSTNYGYTF
CDR3 length: 15
D gene: -
V gene: TRBV27
clone size: few
J gene: TRBJ1-2

CDR3 protein: CASSLVPSDSSYEQYF
CDR3 length: 16
D gene: -
V gene: TRBV7-2
clone size: -
J gene: TRBJ2-7

CDR3 protein: CASSYHGTATYEQYF
CDR3 length: 15
D gene: TRBD1
V gene: TRBV6-5
clone size: -
J gene: TRBJ2-7

CDR3 protein: CASSIGLAVNTGELFF
CDR3 length: 16
D gene: TRBD2
V gene: TRBV7-9
clone size: once
J gene: TRBJ2-2

CDR3 protein: CASSPMGTEQYF
CDR3 length: 12
D gene: -
V gene: TRBV18
clone size: -
J gene: TRBJ2-7

CDR3 protein: CASSSDQGPDTQYF
CDR3 length: 14
D gene: -
V gene: TRBV7-9
clone size: -
J gene: TRBJ2-3

CDR3 protein: CASSRGGFGGYNEQFF
CDR3 length: 16
D gene: TRBD2
V gene: TRBV2
clone size: -
J gene: TRBJ2-1

CDR3 protein: CASSQTSGRADTQYF
CDR3 length: 15
D gene: TRBD2
V gene: TRBV4-3
clone size: -
J gene: TRBJ2-3

CDR3 protein: CASSRQQTGDTQYF
CDR3 length: 14
D gene: -
V gene: TRBV12-3/TRBV12-4
clone size: -
J gene: TRBJ2-3

CDR3 protein: CASNPLGTGGPYEQYF
CDR3 length: 16
D gene: TRBD1
V gene: TRBV28
clone size: few
J gene: TRBJ2-7

CDR3 protein: CATSDSSLGGAEDTQYF
CDR3 length: 17
D gene: -
V gene: TRBV24-1
clone size: -
J gene: TRBJ2-3

CDR3 protein: CASTLAARQETQYF
CDR3 length: 14
D gene: -
V gene: TRBV12-3/TRBV12-4
clone size: few
J gene: TRBJ2-5

CDR3 protein: CSVGETLAKNIQYF
CDR3 length: 14
D gene: -
V gene: TRBV29-1
clone size: -
J gene: TRBJ2-4

CDR3 protein: CASSSRGPSGYTF
CDR3 length: 13
D gene: -
V gene: TRBV6-1
clone size: few
J gene: TRBJ1-2

CDR3 protein: CASSRPLAGSSYNEQFF
CDR3 length: 17
D gene: TRBD2
V gene: TRBV12-3/TRBV12-4
clone size: few
J gene: TRBJ2-1

CDR3 protein: CSVEDRGRYNEQFF
CDR3 length: 14
D gene: TRBD1
V gene: TRBV29-1
clone size: -
J gene: TRBJ2-1

CDR3 protein: CASGQTGYNEKLFF
CDR3 length: 14
D gene: -
V gene: TRBV5-1
clone size: -
J gene: TRBJ1-4

CDR3 protein: CSARGGGLKETQYF
CDR3 length: 14
D gene: -
V gene: TRBV20-1
clone size: few
J gene: TRBJ2-5

CDR3 protein: CASSLAHRGGTDTQYF
CDR3 length: 16
D gene: TRBD1
V gene: TRBV7-2
clone size: -
J gene: TRBJ2-3

CDR3 protein: CASSLVRLTGSQPQHF
CDR3 length: 16
D gene: -
V gene: TRBV12-3/TRBV12-4
clone size: -
J gene: TRBJ1-5

CDR3 protein: CASSPTDQAYNEQFF
CDR3 length: 15
D gene: -
V gene: TRBV4-1
clone size: -
J gene: TRBJ2-1

CDR3 protein: CSAPPRVKGTDTQYF
CDR3 length: 15
D gene: -
V gene: TRBV20-1
clone size: -
J gene: TRBJ2-3

CDR3 protein: CSAQSILGAPQAPFF
CDR3 length: 15
D gene: -
V gene: TRBV29-1
clone size: few
J gene: TRBJ2-1

CDR3 protein: CASRLAGENEQFF
CDR3 length: 13
D gene: -
V gene: TRBV6-1
clone size: -
J gene: TRBJ2-1

CDR3 protein: CASSGDYTKITDTQYF
CDR3 length: 16
D gene: -
V gene: TRBV2
clone size: -
J gene: TRBJ2-3

CDR3 protein: CASSLSPDRHYSNQPQHF
CDR3 length: 18
D gene: -
V gene: TRBV12-3/TRBV12-4
clone size: few
J gene: TRBJ1-5

CDR3 protein: CAISVFRGDTDTQYF
CDR3 length: 15
D gene: -
V gene: TRBV10-3
clone size: -
J gene: TRBJ2-3

CDR3 protein: CASSQNRGTYEQYF
CDR3 length: 14
D gene: TRBD1
V gene: TRBV4-3
clone size: -
J gene: TRBJ2-7

CDR3 protein: CASSLAVGSASSYEQYF
CDR3 length: 17
D gene: -
V gene: TRBV7-6
clone size: few
J gene: TRBJ2-7

CDR3 protein: CASEGANVLTF
CDR3 length: 11
D gene: -
V gene: TRBV2
clone size: -
J gene: TRBJ2-6

CDR3 protein: CASSSIHGTSGGNEQFF
CDR3 length: 17
D gene: TRBD2
V gene: TRBV5-5
clone size: few
J gene: TRBJ2-1

CDR3 protein: CASSATPSSYNEQFF
CDR3 length: 15
D gene: -
V gene: TRBV6-5
clone size: many
J gene: TRBJ2-1

CDR3 protein: CATSLNRGPEGASSTDTQYF
CDR3 length: 20
D gene: TRBD1
V gene: TRBV15
clone size: -
J gene: TRBJ2-3

CDR3 protein: CSATRQGVNEKLFF
CDR3 length: 14
D gene: TRBD1
V gene: TRBV20-1
clone size: few
J gene: TRBJ1-4

CDR3 protein: CASSLTGTGLHEQYF
CDR3 length: 15
D gene: TRBD1
V gene: TRBV28
clone size: -
J gene: TRBJ2-7

CDR3 protein: CASSLIPAGGNLETQYF
CDR3 length: 17
D gene: TRBD1
V gene: TRBV5-4
clone size: few
J gene: TRBJ2-5

CDR3 protein: CSVGRPLRADTQYF
CDR3 length: 14
D gene: -
V gene: TRBV29-1
clone size: -
J gene: TRBJ2-3

CDR3 protein: CASRPGTGRYNEQFF
CDR3 length: 15
D gene: TRBD1
V gene: TRBV6-1
clone size: few
J gene: TRBJ2-1

CDR3 protein: CSARAHLSTDTQYF
CDR3 length: 14
D gene: -
V gene: TRBV20-1
clone size: -
J gene: TRBJ2-3

CDR3 protein: CSALKGRTDTQYF
CDR3 length: 13
D gene: -
V gene: TRBV20-1
clone size: many
J gene: TRBJ2-3

CDR3 protein: CSGDGGTANTEAFF
CDR3 length: 14
D gene: -
V gene: TRBV29-1
clone size: -
J gene: TRBJ1-1

CDR3 protein: CASSESWTGRVYGYTF
CDR3 length: 16
D gene: TRBD1
V gene: TRBV10-2
clone size: few
J gene: TRBJ1-2

CDR3 protein: CASNLGAGGIQAYNEQFF
CDR3 length: 18
D gene: TRBD2
V gene: TRBV11-1
clone size: few
J gene: TRBJ2-1